Shown below are 21 T cell receptor beta chains from a single sample sequenced in a study of blood T cells in healthy people across ages. Combining a sample-barcoded 5' primer with a J-beta primer mix, a second PCR ran for roughly 7 to 12 cycles. A single record per CDR3 protein comes from TCRdb applying MiXCR to the 5' RACE reads. The data show around 690,000 distinct CDR3 sequences, under 65% seen once. The sample comprised blood. The source of these receptors is a man between 60 and 70 years old in good health.

The V gene is TRBV28, the J gene TRBJ1-2; D is perhaps TRBD1 (5 bases). There are 17 residues in the CDR3. Germline values: CDR1 MDHEN, CDR2 SYDVKM. Trimming removed 7 bases from V and 6 bases from J, with 27 bases in between. DNA of the CDR3: TGTGCCAGCACACCTCGTGGAGTGAGACAGAGAAACCATGGCTACACCTTC. Its protein product is CASTPRGVRQRNHGYTF.

J is TRBJ2-7 and V is TRBV12-3 or TRBV12-4, with TRBD2 identical over 11 bases. V dropped 6 bases and J dropped 1; count of bases not matched to a gene: 11. The CDR3 runs to 17 residues. The CDR3 DNA sequence: TGTGCCAGCAGCCTCACTAGCGGGGGTCACCATTCCTACGAGCAGTACTTC. Its translation is CASSLTSGGHHSYEQYF.

In DNA form, the CDR3 reads TGTGCCAGCAAACAGGGGTTCACTGAAGCTTTCTTT. As protein: CASKQGFTEAFF. The rearrangement links TRBV28 to TRBJ1-1, with TRBD1 identical over 7 bases. Looked up from germline, CDR1 is MDHEN and CDR2 is SYDVKM. The V and J ends lost 7 bases and 4 bases, in that order; junction bases with no gene match: 3. This CDR3 comprises 12 residues.

The gene calls are TRBV3-1 and TRBJ2-7, with TRBD1 as a possible D gene (8 bases). The DNA end lines up better with TRBJ2-5; the J call may be wrong. The CDR3 totals 15 residues. The germline V gene has CDR1 LGHDT and CDR2 YNNKEL (reference sequence). CDR3 DNA sequence: TGTGCCAGCAGCCAACCTGGACAGGGAGGGGAGACCCAGTACTTC. Translating gives CASSQPGQGGETQYF.

This clonotype appeared a few times. The chain joins TRBV20-1 to TRBJ2-5; D might be TRBD1 (5 bases). The CDR3 is 11 residues long. Per germline, CDR1 DFQATT and CDR2 SNEGSKA (reference sequence). The V end lost 5 bases, the J end lost 5 bases, and 9 bases lay between the germline ends. This chain's CDR3 is CSAEPGETQYF. The DNA for the CDR3 is TGCAGTGCTGAACCAGGGGAGACCCAGTACTTC.

The J gene is TRBJ1-1, the V gene TRBV20-1; D perhaps matches TRBD1 (6 bases). Per germline, CDR1 DFQATT and CDR2 SNEGSKA (reference sequence). The CDR3 consists of 14 residues. V was trimmed by 5 bases and J by 1 base, leaving 14 bases between them. The CDR3 sequence: CSAVRGTGNTEAFF. The DNA of the CDR3 is TGCAGTGCTGTCAGGGGCACAGGGAACACTGAAGCTTTCTTT.

This clonotype has a count of ten or more. V usage is TRBV20-1 and J usage is TRBJ2-5; TRBD2 agrees at 8 bases. Looked up from germline, CDR1 is DFQATT and CDR2 is SNEGSKA (reference sequence). Trimming at V came to 6 bases and at J to 1 base, leaving 7 bases not matched to a gene. CDR3 length: 14 residues. The CDR3 region is CSARSGTSQETQYF. In DNA, the CDR3 is TGCAGTGCACGCTCCGGGACTAGCCAAGAGACCCAGTACTTC.

This rearrangement joins TRBV7-2 to TRBJ1-4; 10 positions match TRBD1. After removal of 5 bases from V and 3 bases from J, the junction contained 6 bases not matched to a gene. The CDR3 runs 16 residues. CDR1 is SGHTA, CDR2 FQGNSA, per germline. The DNA of the CDR3 is TGTGCCAGCAGCGCCGGGACAGGGGAGCCTAATGAAAAACTGTTTTTT. It encodes CASSAGTGEPNEKLFF.

V is TRBV2 and J is TRBJ2-7; 11 bases agree with TRBD1. CDR1 is SNHLY and CDR2 is FYNNEI in the germline V gene. The CDR3 extends over 13 amino acids. The V and J ends lost 11 bases and 3 bases, in that order; junction bases with no gene match: 6. The CDR3 DNA sequence: TGTGCCTCTCGGACAGGGGGCCTCTACGAGCAGTACTTC. Protein product: CASRTGGLYEQYF.

The chain uses TRBV29-1 and TRBJ2-1; a weak D match, TRBD1 (7 bases). V was shortened by 6 bases and J by 4 bases, with 13 bases between the two germline ends. CDR1 SQVTM and CDR2 ANQGSEA come from the germline V gene. This CDR3 has 13 amino acids. CDR3 sequence (DNA): TGCAGCGTAGCGACAGGGACTTACAATGAGCAGTTCTTC. It translates to CSVATGTYNEQFF.

The chain combines TRBV5-1 with TRBJ1-2; 9 bases align to TRBD1. Germline CDR1 reads SGHRS; CDR2 reads YFSETQ. This CDR3 has 16 residues. The J segment lost 6 bases and the V segment lost 0 bases, leaving 9 bases of the junction unmatched. Written as DNA, the CDR3 is TGCGCCAGCAGCTTGGCCCCCGGGACAGGGAAGGATGGCTACACCTTC. It encodes CASSLAPGTGKDGYTF.

The V gene is TRBV29-1, the J gene TRBJ2-3; 11 positions match TRBD2. The ends lost 6 bases at V and 5 bases at J; junction bases unmatched: 4. The CDR3 is made up of 13 amino acids. Per germline, CDR1 SQVTM and CDR2 ANQGSEA. CDR3 loop: CSVMTSGEDTQYF. The CDR3 DNA is TGCAGCGTGATGACTAGCGGGGAAGATACGCAGTATTTT.

The rearrangement links TRBV19 to TRBJ1-2; D is uncertain. Looked up from germline, CDR1 is LNHDA and CDR2 is SQIVND (reference sequence). This CDR3 is built from 15 residues. The germline V and J ends were trimmed by 3 bases and 1 base, with 12 bases remaining between them. CDR3 in DNA: TGTGCCAGTAGTATTAGCTCAGGTCGTAACTATGGCTACACCTTC. This sequence encodes CASSISSGRNYGYTF.

This clonotype was detected a few times. The chain combines TRBV27 with TRBJ2-5; the match to TRBD1 covers 9 bases. CDR3 size: 13 residues. In germline, CDR1 is MNHEY, CDR2 SMNVEV (reference sequence). With V trimmed by 5 bases and J by 3 bases, 1 base remained unmatched. CDR3 sequence reads: CASSGTGKETQYF. CDR3 nucleotide sequence: TGTGCCAGCAGTGGGACAGGGAAAGAGACCCAGTACTTC.

The genes are TRBV20-1 and TRBJ2-7; D may be TRBD1 (5 bases). With 1 base removed from V and 5 bases from J, the gap between germline ends came to 9 bases. There are 12 residues in the CDR3. Germline V gives CDR1 DFQATT, CDR2 SNEGSKA (reference sequence). CDR3 region: CSARVLTDEQYF. The CDR3 nucleotides are TGCAGTGCTAGAGTCTTGACAGACGAGCAGTACTTC.

This clonotype was detected only a few times. V and J are TRBV20-1 and TRBJ2-5; possible D gene TRBD2, 6 bases. The CDR3 runs 13 residues. Germline V lookup: CDR1 DFQATT, CDR2 SNEGSKA (reference sequence). The germline V and J ends were trimmed by 1 base and 4 bases, with 10 bases remaining between them. The CDR3 bases are TGCAGTGCTAGAGGTAGTAGCGGAGAGACCCAGTACTTC. Translation gives CSARGSSGETQYF.

This chain connects TRBV4-2 to TRBJ2-3, with a tentative D call TRBD2 (6 bases). The V and J ends lost 4 bases and 4 bases respectively, with 24 bases between them. Germline-derived CDR1 and CDR2 are LGHNA and YNFKEQ. There are 18 residues in the CDR3. CDR3 in amino acids: CASSRKTGVPGGADTQYF. In DNA form, the CDR3 reads TGTGCCAGCAGCCGGAAAACGGGGGTCCCTGGAGGGGCAGATACGCAGTATTTT.

The chain joins TRBV7-8 to TRBJ2-1, with unresolved D. The germline V gene encodes CDR1 SGHVS and CDR2 FQNEAQ. The V end was cut by 5 bases, the J end by 12 bases, with 14 bases between. This CDR3 contains 12 residues. The CDR3 DNA reads TGTGCCAGCAGCCCCCTCCCAGATGGGCAGTTCTTC. This translates into CASSPLPDGQFF. The variable domain in full, with the rest retrieved from reference TRBV7-8 and TRBJ2-1, is GAGVSQSPRYKVAKRGQDVALRCDPISGHVSLFWYQQALGQGPEFLTYFQNEAQLDKSGLPSDRFFAERPEGSVSTLKIQRTQQEDSAVYLCASSPLPDGQFFGPGTRLTVL.

The DNA of the CDR3 is TGTGCCGTAGCAGGTACCCACGAGCAGTACTTC. This gives the protein CAVAGTHEQYF. The genes are TRBV10-3 and TRBJ2-4; D gene unclear. The DNA matches TRBJ2-7 better at its end, which makes the J call doubtful. The CDR3 is made up of 11 amino acids. The germline CDR1 and CDR2 sequences are ENHRY and SYGVKD.

This chain joins TRBV7-8 and TRBJ2-4; 7 nucleotides align to TRBD1. The CDR3 contains 16 residues. V was clipped by 1 base and J by 5 bases; unmatched bases: 8. Germline V gives CDR1 SGHVS, CDR2 FQNEAQ. CDR3 region: CASSLVLRQGENIQYF. The CDR3 DNA reads as TGTGCCAGCAGCTTAGTGTTAAGACAGGGTGAAAACATTCAGTACTTC.

The genes are TRBV20-1 and TRBJ1-1; D remains unclear. The CDR3 consists of 16 residues. Germline CDR1 and CDR2: DFQATT and SNEGSKA (reference sequence). The V end lost 0 bases, the J end lost 4 bases, and 18 bases lay between the germline ends. CDR3 sequence: CSARDTRESRLTEAFF. The DNA for the CDR3 is TGCAGTGCTAGAGATACCCGGGAGTCACGGCTCACTGAAGCTTTCTTT.